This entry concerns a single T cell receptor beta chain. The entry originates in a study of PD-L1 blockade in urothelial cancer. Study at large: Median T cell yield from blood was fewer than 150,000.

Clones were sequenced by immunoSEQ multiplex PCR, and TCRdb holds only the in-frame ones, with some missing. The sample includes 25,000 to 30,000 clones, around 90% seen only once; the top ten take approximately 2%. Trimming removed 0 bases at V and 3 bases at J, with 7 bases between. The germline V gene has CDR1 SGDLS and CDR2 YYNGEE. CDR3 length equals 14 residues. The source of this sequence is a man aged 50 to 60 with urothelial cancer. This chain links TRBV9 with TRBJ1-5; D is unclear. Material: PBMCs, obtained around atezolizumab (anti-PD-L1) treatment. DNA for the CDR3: TGTGCCAGCAGCGTAGATCCGGTCAATCAGCCCCAGCATTTT. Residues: CASSVDPVNQPQHF.